The 9 T cell receptor beta chains below come from one sample, sequenced in a study of blood T cell repertoires in COVID-19. Data came from immunoSEQ multiplex PCR; TCRdb stores just in-frame clones and leaves some out. The sample includes roughly 100,000 clones, 84% of them seen just once. The specimen was peripheral blood. Receptor source: a man between 60 and 70 years old with acute or convalescent COVID-19.

This chain connects TRBV7-9 to TRBJ2-1; D perhaps matches TRBD2 (6 bases). The CDR3 consists of 13 residues. The V and J ends lost 3 bases and 6 bases respectively, with 9 bases between them. Looked up from germline, CDR1 is SEHNR and CDR2 is FQNEAQ (reference sequence). Here the CDR3 DNA reads TGTGCCAGCAGCTTGGAGGGTTCCAATGAGCAGTTCTTC. Translation: CASSLEGSNEQFF.

The chain combines TRBV11-3 with TRBJ2-7, with TRBD1 identical over 10 bases. V dropped 3 bases and J dropped 6; count of bases not matched to a gene: 5. The CDR3 covers 14 residues. In germline, CDR1 is SGHNT, CDR2 YENEEA. CDR3 sequence (DNA): TGTGCCAGCAGCTTCGGGACAGGGGAACCCGAGCAGTACTTC. This sequence encodes CASSFGTGEPEQYF.

V is TRBV9 and J is TRBJ2-1; 14 bases are shared with TRBD2. The junction had 5 bases not matched to a gene; V was cut back by 3 bases and J by 6 bases. Germline CDR1 reads SGDLS; CDR2 reads YYNGEE. There are 16 residues in the CDR3. The CDR3 DNA reads TGTGCCAGCAGCGGACCGACTAGCGGGAGGGCCAATGAGCAGTTCTTC. Its translation is CASSGPTSGRANEQFF.

The gene calls are TRBV19 and TRBJ1-5, with 7 bases identical to TRBD1. The CDR3 is made up of 19 amino acids. The V segment lost 0 bases and the J segment 2 bases; nucleotides outside the gene matches: 13. Germline V CDR1 and CDR2: LNHDA, SQIVND (reference sequence). The CDR3 loop reads CASSIEGRGNLGGNQPQHF. CDR3 DNA: TGTGCCAGTAGTATAGAGGGCAGGGGGAATCTTGGTGGCAATCAGCCCCAGCATTTT.

V usage is TRBV10-2 and J usage is TRBJ1-2, with TRBD1 matching over 9 bases. The junction had 12 bases not matched to a gene; V was cut back by 6 bases and J by 4 bases. The CDR3 runs to 16 residues. CDR1 is WSHSY and CDR2 is SAAADI in the germline V gene. The CDR3: CASRLRDRALSYGYTF. In DNA, the CDR3 is TGCGCCAGCAGACTCCGGGACAGGGCTCTCAGCTATGGCTACACCTTC.

CDR3 region: CARKRDRGRPNYGYTF. DNA of the CDR3: TGCGCCAGAAAGCGGGACAGGGGGCGGCCGAACTATGGCTACACCTTC. The chain is built from TRBV23-1 and TRBJ1-2, with 12 bases identical to TRBD1. TRBV23-1 is an open reading frame whose function is uncertain. V was pared by 9 bases and J by 2 bases, with 10 bases of the junction left unmatched. The CDR3 has 16 amino acids.

This sequence joins TRBV3-1 (or the pseudogene TRBV3-2) and TRBJ1-2; TRBD1 agrees at 7 bases. Trimming at V came to 3 bases and at J to 7 bases, leaving 5 bases not matched to a gene. The CDR3 has 13 residues. The V gene's germline CDR1 is LGHDT and CDR2 YNNKEL (reference sequence). This CDR3 is CASSQTGNSGYTF. The CDR3 DNA follows: TGTGCCAGCAGCCAGACAGGGAATAGTGGCTACACCTTC.

The chain carries TRBV4-1 and TRBJ1-2; D perhaps matches TRBD1 (6 bases). Germline CDR1 is MGHRA and CDR2 is YSYEKL. The length of the CDR3 is 15 residues. V lost 5 bases and J lost 0, with 13 bases in between. CDR3 nucleotides: TGCGCCAGCAGCACGCGACAGGTTTCTAACTATGGCTACACCTTC. It translates to CASSTRQVSNYGYTF.

V and J are TRBV7-8 and TRBJ1-3; the D gene is possibly TRBD1 (5 bases). The germline V gene encodes CDR1 SGHVS and CDR2 FQNEAQ. Trimming left V 4 bases short and J 0 bases short, with 13 bases between. This CDR3 is built from 16 residues. The CDR3 nucleotides read TGTGCCAGCAGCTCACCTGGGGGAGGCTCTGGAAACACCATATATTTT. Protein product: CASSSPGGGSGNTIYF.